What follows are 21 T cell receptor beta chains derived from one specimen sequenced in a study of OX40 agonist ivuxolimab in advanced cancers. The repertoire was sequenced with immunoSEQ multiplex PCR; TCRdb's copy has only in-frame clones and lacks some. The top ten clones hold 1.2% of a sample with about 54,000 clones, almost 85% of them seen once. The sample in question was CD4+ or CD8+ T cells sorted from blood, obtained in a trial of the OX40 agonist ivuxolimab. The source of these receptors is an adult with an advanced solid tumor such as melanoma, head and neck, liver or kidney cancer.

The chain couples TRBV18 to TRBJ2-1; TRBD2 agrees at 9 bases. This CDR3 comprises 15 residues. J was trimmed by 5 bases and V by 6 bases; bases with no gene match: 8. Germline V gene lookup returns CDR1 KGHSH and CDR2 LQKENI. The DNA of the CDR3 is TGTGCCAGCTCTCGTGCCCTAGCGGGAAACAATGAGCAGTTCTTC. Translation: CASSRALAGNNEQFF.

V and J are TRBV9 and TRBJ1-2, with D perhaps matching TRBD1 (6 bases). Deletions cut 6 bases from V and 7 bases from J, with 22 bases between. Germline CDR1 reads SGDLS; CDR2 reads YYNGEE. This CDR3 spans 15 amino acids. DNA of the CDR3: TGTGCCAGCAACCCAGAGCCCCAGGGGAGAAGTGGCTACACCTTC. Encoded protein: CASNPEPQGRSGYTF.

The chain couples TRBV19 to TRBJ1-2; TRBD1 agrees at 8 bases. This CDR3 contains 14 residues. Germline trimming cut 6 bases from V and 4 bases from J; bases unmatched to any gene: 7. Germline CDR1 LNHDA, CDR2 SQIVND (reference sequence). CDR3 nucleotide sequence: TGTGCCAGTAGACCGGACAGGGCGAGCTATGGCTACACCTTC. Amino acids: CASRPDRASYGYTF.

CDR3 sequence: CASSSAGTGVGEAFF. The DNA of the CDR3 is TGTGCCAGCAGCTCCGCCGGGACAGGGGTGGGTGAAGCTTTCTTT. The chain combines TRBV7-6 with TRBJ1-1; 10 bases align to TRBD1. Germline CDR1 and CDR2: SGHVS and FNYEAQ. J lost 7 bases, V lost 4 bases, and 9 bases had no gene match. The CDR3 consists of 15 residues.

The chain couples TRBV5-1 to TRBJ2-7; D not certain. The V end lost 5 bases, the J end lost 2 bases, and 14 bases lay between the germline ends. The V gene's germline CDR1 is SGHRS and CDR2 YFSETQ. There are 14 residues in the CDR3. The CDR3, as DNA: TGCGCCAGCAGACTGACATATAGGACCTACGAGCAGTACTTC. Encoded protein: CASRLTYRTYEQYF.

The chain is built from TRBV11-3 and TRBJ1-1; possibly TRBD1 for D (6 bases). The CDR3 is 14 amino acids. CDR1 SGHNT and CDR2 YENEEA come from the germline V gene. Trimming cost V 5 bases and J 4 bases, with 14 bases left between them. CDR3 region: CASSKMGGPTEAFF. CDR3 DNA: TGTGCCAGCAGCAAAATGGGGGGGCCCACTGAAGCTTTCTTT.

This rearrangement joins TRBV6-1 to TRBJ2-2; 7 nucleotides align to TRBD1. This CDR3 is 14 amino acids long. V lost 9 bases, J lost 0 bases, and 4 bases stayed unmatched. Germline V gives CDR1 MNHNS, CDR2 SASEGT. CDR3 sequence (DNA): TGTGCCAGTCGGACAGGATCGAACACCGGGGAGCTGTTTTTT. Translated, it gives CASRTGSNTGELFF.

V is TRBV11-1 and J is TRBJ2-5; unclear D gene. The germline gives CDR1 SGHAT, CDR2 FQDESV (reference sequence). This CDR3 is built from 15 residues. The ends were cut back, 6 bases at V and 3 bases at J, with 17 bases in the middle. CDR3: CASSQRIEREETQYF. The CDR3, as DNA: TGTGCCAGCAGTCAAAGGATCGAACGGGAAGAGACCCAGTACTTC.

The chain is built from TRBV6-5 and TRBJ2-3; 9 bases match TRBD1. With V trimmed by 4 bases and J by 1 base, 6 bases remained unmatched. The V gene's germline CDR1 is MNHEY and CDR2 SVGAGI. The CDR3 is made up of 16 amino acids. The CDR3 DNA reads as TGTGCCAGCAGTTCCGGGACAGGGATTCGCACAGATACGCAGTATTTT. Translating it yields CASSSGTGIRTDTQYF.

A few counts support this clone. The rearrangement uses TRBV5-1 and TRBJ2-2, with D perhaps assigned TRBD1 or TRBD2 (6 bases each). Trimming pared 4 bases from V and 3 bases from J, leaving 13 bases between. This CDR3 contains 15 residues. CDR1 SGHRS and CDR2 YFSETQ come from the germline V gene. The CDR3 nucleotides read TGCGCCAGCAGCGAAAATAGGGGGGACACCGGGGAGCTGTTTTTT. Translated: CASSENRGDTGELFF.

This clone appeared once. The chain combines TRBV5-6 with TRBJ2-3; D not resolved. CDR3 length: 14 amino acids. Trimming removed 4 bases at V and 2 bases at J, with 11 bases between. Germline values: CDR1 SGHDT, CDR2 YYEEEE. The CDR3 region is CASSPSPSTDTQYF. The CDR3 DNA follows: TGTGCCAGCAGCCCGAGTCCGTCCACAGATACGCAGTATTTT. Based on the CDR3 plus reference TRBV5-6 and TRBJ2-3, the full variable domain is DAGVTQSPTHLIKTRGQQVTLRCSPKSGHDTVSWYQQALGQGPQFIFQYYEEEERQRGNFPDRFSGHQFPNYSSELNVNALLLGDSALYLCASSPSPSTDTQYFGPGTRLTVL.

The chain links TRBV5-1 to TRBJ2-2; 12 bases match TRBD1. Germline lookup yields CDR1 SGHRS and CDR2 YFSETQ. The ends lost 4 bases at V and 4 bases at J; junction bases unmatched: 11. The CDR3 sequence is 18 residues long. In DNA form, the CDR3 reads TGCGCCAGCAGCGGAACCGGGACAGGGGGCATTGGCACCGGGGAGCTGTTTTTT. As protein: CASSGTGTGGIGTGELFF.

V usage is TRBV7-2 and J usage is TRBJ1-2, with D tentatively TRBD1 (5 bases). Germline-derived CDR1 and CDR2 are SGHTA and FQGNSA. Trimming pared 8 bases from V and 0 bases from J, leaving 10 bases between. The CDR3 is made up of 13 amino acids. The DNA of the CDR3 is TGTGCCAGCGCTCGGGGGGCTAACTATGGCTACACCTTC. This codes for CASARGANYGYTF.

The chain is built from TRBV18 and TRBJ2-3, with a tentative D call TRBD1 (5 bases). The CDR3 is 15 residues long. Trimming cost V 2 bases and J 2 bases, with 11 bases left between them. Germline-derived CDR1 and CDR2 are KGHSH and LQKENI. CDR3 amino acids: CASSPLTDTTDTQYF. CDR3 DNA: TGTGCCAGCTCACCATTGACAGATACCACAGATACGCAGTATTTT.

The CDR3 here is CASLWDSVNTEAFF. CDR3 DNA sequence: TGTGCCAGCTTATGGGACAGCGTGAACACTGAAGCTTTCTTT. The rearrangement uses TRBV18 and TRBJ1-1; 7 nucleotides match TRBD1. V dropped 7 bases and J dropped 0; count of bases not matched to a gene: 5. The CDR3 extends over 14 amino acids. Germline V CDR1 and CDR2: KGHSH, LQKENI.

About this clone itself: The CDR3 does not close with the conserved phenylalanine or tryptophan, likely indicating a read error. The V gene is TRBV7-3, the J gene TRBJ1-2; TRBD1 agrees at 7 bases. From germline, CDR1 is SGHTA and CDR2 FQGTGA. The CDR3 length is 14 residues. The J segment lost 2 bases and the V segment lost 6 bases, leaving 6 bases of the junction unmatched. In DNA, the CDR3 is TGTGCCAGCAGAACCGGGACAGACAACTATGGCTACACCTCC. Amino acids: CASRTGTDNYGYTS.

CDR3 amino acids: CASRAGNTEAFF. The CDR3 nucleotides read TGTGCCAGCAGGGCAGGGAACACTGAAGCTTTCTTT. V gene TRBV2 combines with J gene TRBJ1-1, with D unclear. Germline loops: CDR1 SNHLY, CDR2 FYNNEI. Deletions cut 6 bases from V and 1 base from J, with 6 bases between. This CDR3 is built from 12 residues.

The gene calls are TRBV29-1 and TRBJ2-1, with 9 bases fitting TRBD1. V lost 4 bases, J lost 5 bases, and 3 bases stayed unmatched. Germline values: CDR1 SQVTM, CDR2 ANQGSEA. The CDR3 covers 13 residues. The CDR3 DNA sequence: TGCAGCGTTGTGGGGACAGGGAACAATGAGCAGTTCTTC. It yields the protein CSVVGTGNNEQFF.

The CDR3 DNA is TGCGCCAGCAGCTTGGGTTCGACTAGCGGGAGGGGAACGAACACCGGGGAGCTGTTTTTT. Translated, it gives CASSLGSTSGRGTNTGELFF. The chain joins TRBV5-1 to TRBJ2-2, with 14 positions matching TRBD2. V lost 0 bases, J lost 0 bases, and 7 bases stayed unmatched. The CDR3 contains 20 residues. Germline CDR1 is SGHRS and CDR2 is YFSETQ.

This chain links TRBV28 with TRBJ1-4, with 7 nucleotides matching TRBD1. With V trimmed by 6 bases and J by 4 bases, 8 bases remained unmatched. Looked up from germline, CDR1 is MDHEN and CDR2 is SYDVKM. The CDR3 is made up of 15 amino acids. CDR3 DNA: TGTGCCAGCAGCCTAACAGGGGAGCATAATGAAAAACTGTTTTTT. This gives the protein CASSLTGEHNEKLFF.

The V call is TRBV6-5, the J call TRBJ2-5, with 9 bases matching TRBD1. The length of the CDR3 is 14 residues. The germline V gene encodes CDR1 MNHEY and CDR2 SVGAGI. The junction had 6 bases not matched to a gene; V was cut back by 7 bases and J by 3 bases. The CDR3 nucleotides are TGTGCCAGCAAATTAAGGACAGGGGAAGAGACCCAGTACTTC. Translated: CASKLRTGEETQYF.